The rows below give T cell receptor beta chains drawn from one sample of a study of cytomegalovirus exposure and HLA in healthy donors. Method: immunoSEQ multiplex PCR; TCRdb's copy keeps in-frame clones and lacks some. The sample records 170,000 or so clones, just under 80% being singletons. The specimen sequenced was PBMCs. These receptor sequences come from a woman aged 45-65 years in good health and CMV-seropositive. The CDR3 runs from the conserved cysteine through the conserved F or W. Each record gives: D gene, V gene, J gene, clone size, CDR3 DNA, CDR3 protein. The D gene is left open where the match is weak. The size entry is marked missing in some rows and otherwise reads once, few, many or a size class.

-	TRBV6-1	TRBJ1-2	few	TGTGCCAGCAGTGAAGGACCAGGTACTAACTATGGCTACACCTTC	CASSEGPGTNYGYTF
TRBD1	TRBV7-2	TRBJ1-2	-	TGTGCCAGCAGCTTAATGGGGACAGAATCGAACTATGGCTACACCTTC	CASSLMGTESNYGYTF
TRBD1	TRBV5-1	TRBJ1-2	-	TGCGCCAGCAGCGTACAGGGGGGGTCTGGCTACACCTTC	CASSVQGGSGYTF
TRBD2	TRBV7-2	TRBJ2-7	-	TGTGCCAGCAGCTTGGGACTAGCGGGCTATGAGCAGTACTTC	CASSLGLAGYEQYF
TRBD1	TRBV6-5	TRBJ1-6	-	TGTGCCAGCAGGGGACAGGTCCAGTCACCCCTCCACTTT	CASRGQVQSPLHF
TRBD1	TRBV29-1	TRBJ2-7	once	TGCAGCGTTGGGGACAGGGGTTCCCACGAGCAGTACTTC	CSVGDRGSHEQYF
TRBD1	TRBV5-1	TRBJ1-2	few	TGCGCCAGCAGCTTGGCTGGACAGGGTTCCGGCTACACCTTC	CASSLAGQGSGYTF
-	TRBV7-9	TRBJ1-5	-	TGTGCCAGCAGCTGGGGGGGTCGAAATCAGCCCCAGCATTTT	CASSWGGRNQPQHF
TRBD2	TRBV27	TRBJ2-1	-	TGTGCCAGCAGTTTCCGGGCTAGCGGGAGATCGTTGGCGGACAATGAGCAGTTCTTC	CASSFRASGRSLADNEQFF
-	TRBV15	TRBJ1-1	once	TGTGCCACCAGCAGAGAGCTTCGAGGTGAAGCTTTCTTT	CATSRELRGEAFF
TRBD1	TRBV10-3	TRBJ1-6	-	TGTGCCATCAGCACAGGGGCGGCTTCACCCCTCCACTTT	CAISTGAASPLHF
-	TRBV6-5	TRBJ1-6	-	TGTGCCAGCAGTTACTCGACCGGAGCCCTCCACTTT	CASSYSTGALHF
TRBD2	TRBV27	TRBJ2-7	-	TGTGCCAGCAGTTCGTGGGTGGCGGGAGCCTCGAACTCCTACGAGCAGTACTTC	CASSSWVAGASNSYEQYF
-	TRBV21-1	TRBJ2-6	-	TGTGCCAGCAGCAACAGGGTGAGGGGGGCCAACGTCCTGACTTTC	CASSNRVRGANVLTF
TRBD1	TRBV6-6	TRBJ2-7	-	TGTGCCAGCAGTTCGGACAGGCGCTCCTACGAGCAGTACTTC	CASSSDRRSYEQYF
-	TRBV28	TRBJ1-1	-	TGTGCCAGCAGTTGGGGGGGATGGGGCACTGAAGCTTTCTTT	CASSWGGWGTEAFF
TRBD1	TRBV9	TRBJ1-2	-	TGTGCCAGCAGCACAACGGGACAGTACTATGGCTACACCTTC	CASSTTGQYYGYTF
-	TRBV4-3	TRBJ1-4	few	TGCGCCAGCAGCCAAGATTGGGGCAGCACGCGCGAACTGTTTTTT	CASSQDWGSTRELFF
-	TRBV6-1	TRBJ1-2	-	TGTGCCAGCAAGGGCAGGGTCGGCTATGGCTACACCTTC	CASKGRVGYGYTF
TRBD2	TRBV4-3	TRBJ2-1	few	TGCGCCAGCAGCCCGGGACTAGCGGGGGGGGGTGAGCAGTTCTTC	CASSPGLAGGGEQFF
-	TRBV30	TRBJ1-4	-	TGTGCCTGGAGTGATTACAGTTCAACTAATGAAAAACTGTTTTTT	CAWSDYSSTNEKLFF
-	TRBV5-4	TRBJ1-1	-	TGTGCCAGCAGCCCCGGACTGGCCAGTTCGATCGCTTTCTTT	CASSPGLASSIAFF
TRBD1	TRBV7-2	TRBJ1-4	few	TGTGCCAGCAGCTCGGACAGGGGGAGTGAAAAACTGTTTTTT	CASSSDRGSEKLFF
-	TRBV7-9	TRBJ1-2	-	TGTGCCGGGGCCCCGGTGAACTATGGCTACACCTTC	CAGAPVNYGYTF
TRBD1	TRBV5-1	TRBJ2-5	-	TGCGCCAGCAGCCCGTTTGACAGGGACCAAGAGACCCAGTACTTC	CASSPFDRDQETQYF
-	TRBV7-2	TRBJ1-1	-	TGTGCCAGCAGCTTAGGCCCTCCAGGGGTGGACACTGAAGCTTTCTTT	CASSLGPPGVDTEAFF
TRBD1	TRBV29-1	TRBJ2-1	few	TGCAGCGTAGATAACAGGGGCTCCTACAATGAGCAGTTCTTC	CSVDNRGSYNEQFF
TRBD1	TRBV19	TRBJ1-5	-	TGTGCCAGTAGTACCCGGGACAGGATCTTGGGACAGCCCCAGCATTTT	CASSTRDRILGQPQHF
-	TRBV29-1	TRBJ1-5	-	TGCAGCGTTGCTTCAGATCCCGATCAGCCCCAGCATTTT	CSVASDPDQPQHF